Listed below are T cell receptor beta chains from one sample, sequenced in a study of cytomegalovirus exposure and HLA in healthy donors. The protocol was immunoSEQ multiplex PCR, while the TCRdb copy is restricted to in-frame clones and leaves out a portion. The profile shows 130,000 to 150,000 clones, 60% to 85% of them singletons. Material: PBMCs. Receptor source: a woman in her thirties or forties in good health and CMV-seropositive. Each CDR3 is given with its conserved first and last residue. D genes are given only for firm matches. Clone size is stated in some rows and not others, as once, few, many or a class when expanded.

J gene: TRBJ2-7; V gene: TRBV6-5; D gene: TRBD1; clone size: .; CDR3 DNA: TGTGCCAGCAGTTATCCGGGGACAGGCTCCTCCGAGCAGTACTTC; CDR3 protein: CASSYPGTGSSEQYF
J gene: TRBJ2-7; V gene: TRBV4-1; D gene: TRBD2; clone size: .; CDR3 DNA: TGCGCCAGCAGCCAAGAGGGCAGCGGGGGGTACGAGCAGTACTTC; CDR3 protein: CASSQEGSGGYEQYF
J gene: TRBJ2-3; V gene: TRBV9; D gene: TRBD2; clone size: .; CDR3 DNA: TGTGCCAGCAGCCCAGAGGTGGGGGGGGTCACAGATACGCAGTATTTT; CDR3 protein: CASSPEVGGVTDTQYF
J gene: TRBJ2-1; V gene: TRBV7-9; D gene: TRBD2; clone size: once; CDR3 DNA: TGTGCCAGTGGGACTAGGCTCGAACAGTTCTTC; CDR3 protein: CASGTRLEQFF
J gene: TRBJ2-7; V gene: TRBV5-1; D gene: TRBD2; clone size: once; CDR3 DNA: TGCGCCAGCAGCCCGCGGGGTAGCGGGGGGGCCGGGGACGAGCAGTACTTC; CDR3 protein: CASSPRGSGGAGDEQYF
J gene: TRBJ2-2; V gene: TRBV2; D gene: TRBD2; clone size: .; CDR3 DNA: TGTGCCAGCGTATCGGCGGGGGGGCCGACCACCGGGGAGCTGTTTTTT; CDR3 protein: CASVSAGGPTTGELFF
J gene: TRBJ1-2; V gene: TRBV5-4; D gene: TRBD1; clone size: .; CDR3 DNA: TGTGCCAGCAGCTGGGACAGGGGGTATGGCTACACCTTC; CDR3 protein: CASSWDRGYGYTF
J gene: TRBJ1-2; V gene: TRBV28; D gene: .; clone size: .; CDR3 DNA: TGTGCCAGCAGTTTAGGGGCGTCGGGGGACTATGGCTACACCTTC; CDR3 protein: CASSLGASGDYGYTF
J gene: TRBJ2-7; V gene: TRBV11-2; D gene: .; clone size: .; CDR3 DNA: TGTGCCAGCAGCGTTTCAAGACAGGTGAACTACGAGCAGTACTTC; CDR3 protein: CASSVSRQVNYEQYF
J gene: TRBJ1-2; V gene: TRBV2; D gene: .; clone size: .; CDR3 DNA: TGTGCCAGCAGTCTACAGAATGGCTACACCTTC; CDR3 protein: CASSLQNGYTF
J gene: TRBJ1-2; V gene: TRBV28; D gene: .; clone size: .; CDR3 DNA: TGTGCCAGCACCAGCGCGAGGGCTAACTATGGCTACACCTTC; CDR3 protein: CASTSARANYGYTF
J gene: TRBJ2-5; V gene: TRBV11-2; D gene: TRBD2; clone size: .; CDR3 DNA: TGTGCCAGCAGCTTAGGTTGGGGAAGCGGGGAAGAGACCCAGTACTTC; CDR3 protein: CASSLGWGSGEETQYF
J gene: TRBJ2-7; V gene: TRBV10-2; D gene: TRBD2; clone size: .; CDR3 DNA: TGCGCCAGCAGTGAGTCTGGGGGCGGGGGGGCCTACGAGCAGTACTTC; CDR3 protein: CASSESGGGGAYEQYF
J gene: TRBJ1-4; V gene: TRBV5-1; D gene: .; clone size: .; CDR3 DNA: TGCGCCAGCAGCCCCAAGGAGACAGCCTTTAATGAAAAACTGTTTTTT; CDR3 protein: CASSPKETAFNEKLFF
J gene: TRBJ2-5; V gene: TRBV2; D gene: TRBD2; clone size: .; CDR3 DNA: TGTGCCGGCAGTGAGGGGGGACTAGCGGATCGGGAGACCCAGTACTTC; CDR3 protein: CAGSEGGLADRETQYF
J gene: TRBJ1-4; V gene: TRBV28; D gene: TRBD1; clone size: .; CDR3 DNA: TGTGCCAGCAGTTTATTTTTTACGCAGGGGGCTGTAGGAAAACTGTTTTTT; CDR3 protein: CASSLFFTQGAVGKLFF
J gene: TRBJ1-3; V gene: TRBV5-6; D gene: .; clone size: .; CDR3 DNA: TGTGCCAGCAGCTCTGGCTTTTCCTCTGGAAACACCATATATTTT; CDR3 protein: CASSSGFSSGNTIYF
J gene: TRBJ2-2; V gene: TRBV19; D gene: TRBD1; clone size: once; CDR3 DNA: TGTGCCAGTAGTATGGGACAGGGGATGATCGGGGAGCTGTTTTTT; CDR3 protein: CASSMGQGMIGELFF
J gene: TRBJ2-6; V gene: TRBV2; D gene: TRBD1; clone size: .; CDR3 DNA: TGTGCCAGCAGTGATTGGACAGGGGGAAGAGGGGCCAACGTCCTGACTTTC; CDR3 protein: CASSDWTGGRGANVLTF
J gene: TRBJ2-7; V gene: TRBV7-9; D gene: .; clone size: .; CDR3 DNA: TGTTCCAGCAGCCCGTTTGCCTACGAGCAGTACTTC; CDR3 protein: CSSSPFAYEQYF
J gene: TRBJ1-5; V gene: TRBV6-1; D gene: .; clone size: .; CDR3 DNA: TGTGCCAGCAGTGAAGTTAGCACCAGCAATCAGCCCCAGCATTTT; CDR3 protein: CASSEVSTSNQPQHF
J gene: TRBJ1-2; V gene: TRBV18; D gene: .; clone size: .; CDR3 DNA: TGTGCCAGCTCACCCGAAGCACAGGGATGGGGAGGCTACACCTTC; CDR3 protein: CASSPEAQGWGGYTF
J gene: TRBJ2-7; V gene: TRBV28; D gene: TRBD1; clone size: .; CDR3 DNA: TGTGCCAGCAGCCCTGGACAGGGGGCCTCCTACGAGCAGTACTTC; CDR3 protein: CASSPGQGASYEQYF
J gene: TRBJ1-2; V gene: TRBV5-1; D gene: .; clone size: once; CDR3 DNA: TGCGCCAGCAGCTTAAGGACGGCGGCGGGGGTATCGGGCTACACCTTC; CDR3 protein: CASSLRTAAGVSGYTF
J gene: TRBJ1-3; V gene: TRBV5-4; D gene: .; clone size: .; CDR3 DNA: TGTGCCAGCAGCTCCGGACAGGGAAACACCATATATTTT; CDR3 protein: CASSSGQGNTIYF
J gene: TRBJ2-2; V gene: TRBV10-3; D gene: TRBD2; clone size: .; CDR3 DNA: TGTGCCATCAGTGAACAATTAGCGGGGGGGAGAGGGGAGCTGTTTTTT; CDR3 protein: CAISEQLAGGRGELFF
J gene: TRBJ1-2; V gene: TRBV6-1; D gene: .; clone size: once; CDR3 DNA: TGTGCCAGCAGTGACCACCTGACAGGCGTCTATGGCTACACCTTC; CDR3 protein: CASSDHLTGVYGYTF
J gene: TRBJ1-6; V gene: TRBV7-3; D gene: TRBD1; clone size: .; CDR3 DNA: TGTGCCAGCAGCTCGCAGGCTCCCGGGACAGGGGGTTCACCCCTCCACTTT; CDR3 protein: CASSSQAPGTGGSPLHF
J gene: TRBJ1-4; V gene: TRBV2; D gene: .; clone size: once; CDR3 DNA: TGTGCCAGCAGGGCTATTCCGGGACACTATAATGAAAAACTGTTTTTT; CDR3 protein: CASRAIPGHYNEKLFF
J gene: TRBJ1-1; V gene: TRBV4-1; D gene: .; clone size: .; CDR3 DNA: TGCGCCAGCAGTCAATCGGACAGAAGGAACACTGAAGCTTTCTTT; CDR3 protein: CASSQSDRRNTEAFF
J gene: TRBJ1-5; V gene: TRBV15; D gene: .; clone size: .; CDR3 DNA: TGTGCCACCAGCAGAACAGGGAGTCAGCCCCAGCATTTT; CDR3 protein: CATSRTGSQPQHF
J gene: TRBJ1-5; V gene: TRBV10-1; D gene: TRBD1; clone size: few; CDR3 DNA: TGCGCCAGTGGGACAGGGGTGCAGCCCCAGCATTTT; CDR3 protein: CASGTGVQPQHF
J gene: TRBJ1-1; V gene: TRBV6-1; D gene: .; clone size: .; CDR3 DNA: TGTGCCAGCAGGGGAAGGGAGTTGACTGAAGCTTTCTTT; CDR3 protein: CASRGRELTEAFF
J gene: TRBJ2-3; V gene: TRBV28; D gene: .; clone size: .; CDR3 DNA: TGTGCCAGCAGAGGGGTCAGGGACTCAGATACGCAGTATTTT; CDR3 protein: CASRGVRDSDTQYF
J gene: TRBJ2-7; V gene: TRBV6-1; D gene: TRBD1; clone size: .; CDR3 DNA: TGTGCCAGTAAGACAGGGGTGGCCTACGAGCAGTACTTC; CDR3 protein: CASKTGVAYEQYF
J gene: TRBJ2-3; V gene: TRBV7-3; D gene: .; clone size: few; CDR3 DNA: TGTGCCAGCAGCTTAGGAAATGCGGATCTCACAGATACGCAGTATTTT; CDR3 protein: CASSLGNADLTDTQYF
J gene: TRBJ2-7; V gene: TRBV19; D gene: .; clone size: .; CDR3 DNA: TGTGCCAGTAGGTCACAGAACTCCTACGAGCAGTACTTC; CDR3 protein: CASRSQNSYEQYF
J gene: TRBJ2-7; V gene: TRBV7-7; D gene: TRBD1; clone size: few; CDR3 DNA: TGTGCCAGCAGCTTGAACAGGGGGTACGAGCAGTACTTC; CDR3 protein: CASSLNRGYEQYF
J gene: TRBJ2-7; V gene: TRBV21-1; D gene: .; clone size: .; CDR3 DNA: TGTGCCAGCAGCAGCCGGGACACCGCTATAATCGAGCAGTACTTC; CDR3 protein: CASSSRDTAIIEQYF
J gene: TRBJ1-1; V gene: TRBV19; D gene: .; clone size: .; CDR3 DNA: TGTGCCAGTAGTATAGGTAGCGGGGGCTTGAACACTGAAGCTTTCTTT; CDR3 protein: CASSIGSGGLNTEAFF
J gene: TRBJ2-6; V gene: TRBV7-9; D gene: TRBD1; clone size: .; CDR3 DNA: TGTGCCAGCAGCTCGGACAGGGCACCCGGGGCCAACGTCCTGACTTTC; CDR3 protein: CASSSDRAPGANVLTF
J gene: TRBJ2-5; V gene: TRBV5-5; D gene: TRBD2; clone size: .; CDR3 DNA: TGTGCCAGCAGCTTGACGGGGGGTTCATCAGAGACCCAGTACTTC; CDR3 protein: CASSLTGGSSETQYF
J gene: TRBJ2-1; V gene: TRBV2; D gene: TRBD2; clone size: .; CDR3 DNA: TGTGCCAGCAGTTCTCTAGCGGGGGGGGCAAATGAGCAGTTCTTC; CDR3 protein: CASSSLAGGANEQFF
J gene: TRBJ2-7; V gene: TRBV5-5; D gene: TRBD1; clone size: .; CDR3 DNA: TGTGCCAGCAGCCACCCCGTAAACAGGGGCTCCTACGAGCAGTACTTC; CDR3 protein: CASSHPVNRGSYEQYF
J gene: TRBJ1-2; V gene: TRBV28; D gene: .; clone size: .; CDR3 DNA: TGTGCCAGCAGACTCTCGCCAGGGAACTATGGCTACACCTTC; CDR3 protein: CASRLSPGNYGYTF
J gene: TRBJ1-2; V gene: TRBV28; D gene: TRBD1; clone size: .; CDR3 DNA: TGTGCCAGCACCACGACAGGGAACATCTATGGCTACACCTTC; CDR3 protein: CASTTTGNIYGYTF
J gene: TRBJ2-2; V gene: TRBV2; D gene: TRBD1; clone size: .; CDR3 DNA: TGTGCCAGCACCCCAGGGACAGGAGGCACCGGGGAGCTGTTTTTT; CDR3 protein: CASTPGTGGTGELFF
J gene: TRBJ2-1; V gene: TRBV27; D gene: TRBD2; clone size: few; CDR3 DNA: TGTGCCAGCAGTCCGGGACTAGCGGGGGGAGGTGAGCAGTTCTTC; CDR3 protein: CASSPGLAGGGEQFF
J gene: TRBJ2-2; V gene: TRBV5-4; D gene: TRBD1; clone size: few; CDR3 DNA: TGTGCCAGCAGCCATTCTGGGCAGGGGGTTACCGGGGAGCTGTTTTTT; CDR3 protein: CASSHSGQGVTGELFF
J gene: TRBJ2-2; V gene: TRBV7-2; D gene: TRBD1; clone size: .; CDR3 DNA: TGTGCCAGCAGCCCTCGGACAGGGGGGTTGTTTTTT; CDR3 protein: CASSPRTGGLFF
J gene: TRBJ2-1; V gene: TRBV4-1; D gene: .; clone size: .; CDR3 DNA: TGCGCCAGCAGTGCTACTCACCCCTCCTACAATGAGCAGTTCTTC; CDR3 protein: CASSATHPSYNEQFF
J gene: TRBJ2-6; V gene: TRBV19; D gene: .; clone size: .; CDR3 DNA: TGTGCCAGCTCAAGGGGCTCTGGGGCCAACGTCCTGACTTTC; CDR3 protein: CASSRGSGANVLTF
J gene: TRBJ1-5; V gene: TRBV6-1; D gene: .; clone size: .; CDR3 DNA: TGTGCCAGCAGTGAAGCATCCGGGGGGGGACAGCCCCAGCATTTT; CDR3 protein: CASSEASGGGQPQHF
J gene: TRBJ1-2; V gene: TRBV27; D gene: .; clone size: .; CDR3 DNA: TGTGCCAGCACCTCTCGAGGGTCCTCCCGGGGGGGCTACACCTTC; CDR3 protein: CASTSRGSSRGGYTF
J gene: TRBJ2-5; V gene: TRBV2; D gene: TRBD2; clone size: .; CDR3 DNA: TGTGCCAGCAGCTCCGGACTAGCGGGGAGGGAGACCCAGTACTTC; CDR3 protein: CASSSGLAGRETQYF
J gene: TRBJ2-7; V gene: TRBV29-1; D gene: .; clone size: .; CDR3 DNA: TGCAGCGTTGGGCGGTTACACGGCTACGAGCAGTACTTC; CDR3 protein: CSVGRLHGYEQYF
J gene: TRBJ1-4; V gene: TRBV5-6; D gene: .; clone size: .; CDR3 DNA: TGTGCCAGCAGCCACAGGACATCTCAGGCTAATGAAAAACTGTTTTTT; CDR3 protein: CASSHRTSQANEKLFF
J gene: TRBJ1-6; V gene: TRBV6-1; D gene: .; clone size: .; CDR3 DNA: TGTGCCAGCAGAACTTCCCCAGGGAATTCACCCCTCCACTTT; CDR3 protein: CASRTSPGNSPLHF
J gene: TRBJ2-1; V gene: TRBV9; D gene: TRBD2; clone size: .; CDR3 DNA: TGTGCCAGCAGCGGACTAGCGGGGGCGGGTGAGCAGTTCTTC; CDR3 protein: CASSGLAGAGEQFF